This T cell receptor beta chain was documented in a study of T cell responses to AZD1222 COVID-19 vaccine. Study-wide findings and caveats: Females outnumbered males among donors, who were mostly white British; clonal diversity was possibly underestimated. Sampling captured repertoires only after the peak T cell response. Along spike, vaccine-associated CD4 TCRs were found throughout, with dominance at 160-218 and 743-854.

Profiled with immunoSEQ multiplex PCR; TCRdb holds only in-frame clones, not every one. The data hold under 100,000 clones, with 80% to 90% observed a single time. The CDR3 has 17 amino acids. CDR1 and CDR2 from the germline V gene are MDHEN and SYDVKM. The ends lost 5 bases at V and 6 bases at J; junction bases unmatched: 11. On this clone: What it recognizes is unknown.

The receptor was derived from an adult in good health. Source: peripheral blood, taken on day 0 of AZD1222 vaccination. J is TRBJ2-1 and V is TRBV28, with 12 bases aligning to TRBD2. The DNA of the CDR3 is TGTGCCAGCAGTAACTCCCTGACTAGCGGGAGAATCAATGAGCAGTTCTTC. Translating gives CASSNSLTSGRINEQFF.